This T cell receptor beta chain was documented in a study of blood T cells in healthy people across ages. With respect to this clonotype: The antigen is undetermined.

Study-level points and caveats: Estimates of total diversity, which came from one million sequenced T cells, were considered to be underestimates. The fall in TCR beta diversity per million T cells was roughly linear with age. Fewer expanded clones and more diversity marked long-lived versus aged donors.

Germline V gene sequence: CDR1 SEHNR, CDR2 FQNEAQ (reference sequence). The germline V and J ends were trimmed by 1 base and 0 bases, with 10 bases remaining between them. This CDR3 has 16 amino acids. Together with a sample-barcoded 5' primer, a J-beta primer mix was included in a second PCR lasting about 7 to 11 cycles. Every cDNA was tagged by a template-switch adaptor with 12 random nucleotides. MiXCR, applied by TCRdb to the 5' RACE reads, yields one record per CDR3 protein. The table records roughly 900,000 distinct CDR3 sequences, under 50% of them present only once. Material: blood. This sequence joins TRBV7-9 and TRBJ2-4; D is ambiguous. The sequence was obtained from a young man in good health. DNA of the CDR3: TGTGCCAGCAGCTTAGGAACTACCGTAGCCAAAAACATTCAGTACTTC. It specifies CASSLGTTVAKNIQYF.